The entry below describes one T cell receptor beta chain. No antigen is known for it. These data are taken from a study of cytomegalovirus exposure and HLA in healthy donors. Study overall: Earlier sequencing of 150 million to 200 million T cells yielded around 100 million unique TCR beta sequences. Findings of the study overall: Reported findings show TCR beta sequences accurately forecast HLA-A and HLA-B alleles in most subjects. The study dropped some indistinguishable V segments, TRBV6-2 and TRBV6-3 among them. Among the sequence variants, a highly shared cluster was likely an artifact of sequencing.

The V and J ends lost 7 bases and 3 bases, in that order; junction bases with no gene match: 9. CDR1 LNHDA and CDR2 SQIVND come from the germline V gene (reference sequence). The CDR3 is 15 residues long. PCR amplification relied on 60 Vbeta primers (plus 13 Jbeta primers). Assay: immunoSEQ multiplex PCR; the TCRdb copy retains only in-frame clones and omits some. The sample has approximately 150,000 clones; under 75% are singletons. This TCR was recovered from a woman aged 55-70 years in good health and CMV-seropositive. The chain is built from TRBV19 and TRBJ1-5; TRBD1 matches 7 bases. The sample taken for sequencing was PBMCs. The CDR3 DNA sequence: TGTGCCAGTACCAAAGGGGGACAGATCAATCAGCCCCAGCATTTT. Translated: CASTKGGQINQPQHF.